This TCR beta chain was sequenced in a study of control samples from healthy donors and cancer patients. This CDR3 spans 13 amino acids. CDR1 is SGHAT, CDR2 FQDESV, per germline (reference sequence). J was trimmed by 7 bases and V by 8 bases; bases with no gene match: 10. Using immunoSEQ multiplex PCR, the repertoire was profiled, and TCRdb retains in-frame clones only, with some absent. The data include roughly 190,000 clones; the top ten clones carry approximately 2.2%. This receptor was identified in a woman younger than 45 in good health. The specimen sequenced was blood. The chain joins TRBV11-1 to TRBJ1-1; 7 nucleotides align to TRBD1. DNA for the CDR3: TGTGCCAGCGGCAAACAGGGGAAGTATGAAGCTTTCTTT. It codes for CASGKQGKYEAFF.